The 10 T cell receptor beta chains below come from one sample, sequenced in a study of blood T cell repertoires in COVID-19. TCRdb's copy holds only in-frame clones and misses some; the assay was immunoSEQ multiplex PCR. The repertoire has fewer than 300,000 clones, around 82% of them found once; the top ten carry 8% to 10%. The specimen was peripheral blood. These TCRs come from a woman aged 45-59 years who had recovered from COVID-19.

The chain joins TRBV7-9 to TRBJ2-1; 8 bases are shared with TRBD2. CDR3 length: 15 residues. Germline CDR1 is SEHNR and CDR2 is FQNEAQ (reference sequence). J gave up 6 bases and V 11 bases, and 15 bases lay outside the gene matches. The CDR3 is CASNPPGLGANEQFF. The CDR3 nucleotides read TGTGCCTCAAATCCCCCGGGACTAGGAGCCAATGAGCAGTTCTTC.

This clone appeared a few times. V and J are TRBV27 and TRBJ1-1; the D gene is possibly TRBD1 (5 bases). Trimming cost V 3 bases and J 0 bases, with 11 bases left between them. CDR3 size: 15 residues. The germline CDR1 and CDR2 sequences are MNHEY and SMNVEV (reference sequence). The CDR3 DNA sequence: TGTGCCAGCAGTTTGTCCAGGGTGATGAACACTGAAGCTTTCTTT. It codes for CASSLSRVMNTEAFF.

The V call is TRBV11-3, the J call TRBJ2-1, with D possibly TRBD1 on 6 matching bases. The V end was cut by 1 base, the J end by 6 bases, with 13 bases between. The CDR3 is 15 amino acids. The germline CDR1 and CDR2 sequences are SGHNT and YENEEA. Written as DNA, the CDR3 is TGTGCCAGCAGCTTAGCGGCAGGGGTGGGCAATGAGCAGTTCTTC. It encodes CASSLAAGVGNEQFF.

V and J are TRBV7-2 and TRBJ2-1; 9 bases line up with TRBD2. CDR1 SGHTA and CDR2 FQGNSA come from the germline V gene. CDR3 length equals 12 residues. J gave up 7 bases and V 8 bases, and 3 bases lay outside the gene matches. In nucleotides, the CDR3 is TGTGCCAGCGCGACTAGCGGTAATGAGCAGTTCTTC. As protein: CASATSGNEQFF.

This clone was counted only a few times. The rearrangement uses TRBV3-1 (or the pseudogene TRBV3-2) and TRBJ1-4, with 8 bases identical to TRBD1. The CDR3 is made up of 14 amino acids. Losses at the gene ends were 6 bases for V and 8 bases for J; bases not matched to a gene: 8. CDR1 and CDR2 from the germline V gene are LGHDT and YNNKEL (reference sequence). The CDR3 loop is CASSLGRGREKLFF. The DNA of the CDR3 is TGTGCCAGCAGTCTGGGCAGGGGGCGAGAAAAACTGTTTTTT.

The chain is built from TRBV9 and TRBJ1-2, with TRBD1 matching 8 bases. CDR3 length: 15 amino acids. Per the germline V gene, CDR1 is SGDLS and CDR2 is YYNGEE. The J segment lost 6 bases and the V segment lost 4 bases, leaving 11 bases of the junction unmatched. CDR3 residues: CASSPRRTGNDGYTF. CDR3 DNA sequence: TGTGCCAGCAGCCCGCGCCGGACAGGGAACGATGGCTACACCTTC. Complete variable domain (other parts from reference TRBV9 and TRBJ1-2): DSGVTQTPKHLITATGQRVTLRCSPRSGDLSVYWYQQSLDQGLQFLIQYYNGEERAKGNILERFSAQQFPDLHSELNLSSLELGDSALYFCASSPRRTGNDGYTFGSGTRLTVV.

The chain employs TRBV3-1 (or the pseudogene TRBV3-2) and TRBJ2-5, with 12 positions matching TRBD2. Trimming at V came to 6 bases and at J to 4 bases, leaving 9 bases not matched to a gene. CDR3 length: 16 residues. The germline V gene encodes CDR1 LGHDT and CDR2 YNNKEL (reference sequence). The chain's CDR3 is CASRPGLAGWGETQYF. CDR3 DNA: TGTGCCAGCAGACCTGGACTAGCGGGATGGGGAGAGACCCAGTACTTC.

V gene TRBV4-3 combines with J gene TRBJ2-7; 8 bases are a match to TRBD2. Germline assignment: CDR1 LGHNA and CDR2 YSLEER. Unmatched junction bases numbered 7, after V lost 0 bases and J lost 0 bases. The length of the CDR3 is 17 residues. Written as DNA, the CDR3 is TGCGCCAGCAGCCAAGATGGGGTTAGCGGGATCTCCTACGAGCAGTACTTC. Protein: CASSQDGVSGISYEQYF.

V and J are TRBV19 and TRBJ2-2; 12 bases fit TRBD2. With V trimmed by 3 bases and J by 4 bases, 6 bases remained unmatched. Germline V gene sequence: CDR1 LNHDA, CDR2 SQIVND (reference sequence). This CDR3 has 17 residues. CDR3 sequence (DNA): TGTGCCAGTAGTATTACTAGCGGGAGGTTAGGCACCGGGGAGCTGTTTTTT. The encoded protein is CASSITSGRLGTGELFF.

The V call is TRBV28, the J call TRBJ2-5; TRBD2 matches at 10 bases. CDR3 size: 16 residues. The V gene end was trimmed by 6 bases and the J gene end by 0 bases; junction bases not matched to a gene: 7. Germline CDR1 and CDR2: MDHEN and SYDVKM. This chain's CDR3 is CASRASGSRYQETQYF. The DNA for the CDR3 is TGTGCCAGCAGAGCTAGCGGGAGCCGGTACCAAGAGACCCAGTACTTC.